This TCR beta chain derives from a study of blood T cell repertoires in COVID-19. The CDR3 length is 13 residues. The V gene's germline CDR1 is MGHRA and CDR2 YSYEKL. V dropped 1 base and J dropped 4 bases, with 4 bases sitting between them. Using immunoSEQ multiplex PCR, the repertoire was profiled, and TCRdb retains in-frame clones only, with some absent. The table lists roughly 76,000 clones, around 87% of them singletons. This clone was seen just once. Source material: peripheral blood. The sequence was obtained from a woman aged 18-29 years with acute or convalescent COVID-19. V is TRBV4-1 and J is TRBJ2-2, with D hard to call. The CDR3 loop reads CASSQGRTGELFF. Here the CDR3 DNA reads TGCGCCAGCAGCCAAGGTCGCACCGGGGAGCTGTTTTTT.